This entry describes one T cell receptor (beta chain). This sample was taken from a study of T cell repertoires in cytomegalovirus infection. TCRdb re-derived calls from the reads in MiXCR, one entry per CDR3 protein. The sample records roughly 280,000 distinct CDR3 sequences, roughly 10% being singletons. In germline, CDR1 is DFQATT, CDR2 SNEGSKA (reference sequence). J lost 3 bases, V lost 5 bases, and 15 bases had no gene match. The CDR3 length is 16 residues. This chain joins TRBV20-1 and TRBJ2-7; TRBD1 matches at 8 bases. The sequenced sample consisted of PBMCs. The receptor was isolated from a human donor in good health (CMV status not recorded). Some clones in this sample may be carry-over from other donors' samples. CDR3 sequence reads: CSAAGIRDRRSYEQYF. Written as DNA, the CDR3 is TGCAGTGCTGCGGGGATCCGGGACAGGCGCAGCTACGAGCAGTACTTC.